This T cell receptor beta chain appears in the sequencing data of a study of low-dose radiotherapy and immunotherapy resistance in tumors. Across the whole study: Aspirin was taken orally by patients at 300 mg daily for four cycles from cycle 1 day 1.

Germline V gene lookup returns CDR1 SGHKS and CDR2 YYEKEE (reference sequence). The CDR3 is made up of 15 amino acids. With V trimmed by 4 bases and J by 6 bases, 6 bases remained unmatched. By its share, this clonotype is medium-sized. Covering alpha and beta chains, TRAV- and TRBV-specific primers were used for the first-strand cDNA. The authors amplified TCRs for 20 to 25 PCR cycles with a constant-region primer and a V-primer adapter. TCRdb re-called the reads through MiXCR, storing one row per CDR3 protein. The sample lists approximately 11,000 distinct CDR3 sequences, approximately 51% occurring once.

V and J are TRBV5-5 and TRBJ2-1; 11 bases are shared with TRBD1. This TCR derives from a human donor with advanced metastatic prostate, ovarian, gallbladder or colorectal cancer (not recorded which). This table probably holds off-target reads from a library built for another chain. The CDR3 sequence is CASSPGQGAINEQFF. For the CDR3, the DNA is TGTGCCAGCAGCCCTGGACAGGGGGCGATCAATGAGCAGTTCTTC.